Given below is one TCR beta chain in context. Its antigen is not known. Germline-derived CDR1 and CDR2 are SGHRS and YFSETQ. The CDR3 runs to 15 residues. The junction had 6 bases not matched to a gene; V was cut back by 2 bases and J by 3 bases. Generated by immunoSEQ multiplex PCR, the TCRdb table keeps only in-frame clones and is missing some. The profile shows about 110,000 clones, about 93% of them singletons. These data come from a study of siplizumab effects on memory and regulatory T cells. Study observations and caveats: Both greater diversity than memory cells and a major contribution to the alloresponse seemed to characterize naive T cells. The authors did not confirm suppressive function in proliferating Tregs from siplizumab cultures. Most proliferating CD4+ or CD8+ clones, roughly 75-97%, had no naive or memory assignment.

The sequenced sample was CD4+ T cells sorted from blood. The clonotype comes from a human donor in good health. This rearrangement joins TRBV5-1 to TRBJ2-7; 9 bases match TRBD1. The CDR3 here is CASSFADRGFYEQYF. CDR3 sequence (DNA): TGCGCCAGCAGCTTCGCCGACAGGGGGTTCTACGAGCAGTACTTC.